This T cell receptor (beta chain) derives from a study of cytomegalovirus exposure and HLA in healthy donors. PCR primers comprised 60 Vbeta and 13 Jbeta primers. Sequenced by immunoSEQ multiplex PCR; TCRdb stores in-frame clones only, minus some. This repertoire shows 100,000 to 150,000 clones, 70% to 80% found once; its top ten account for around 4%. Study-wide findings and caveats: Clonal expansion was found to be greater in HLA-associated TCR beta chains than in equally common others in a later analysis. A list of 150 or so TCR beta chains associated with cytomegalovirus was given.

CDR1 and CDR2 (germline): MNHNY, SVGAGI (reference sequence). This CDR3 region has 16 residues. With 6 bases clipped from V and 2 bases from J, the junction kept 8 bases outside the gene matches. At the time of sampling, donors were nominally healthy, though unrecorded immune exposures were likely. As to this clone: Antigen specificity is unknown.

The clonotype originates from a man between 35 and 55 years old in good health and CMV-seropositive. Sequenced material: PBMCs. This sequence joins TRBV6-6 and TRBJ2-3; 10 bases are shared with TRBD2. The CDR3 DNA is TGTGCCAGCAGCCTCGGACTAGCGGTAATCACAGATACGCAGTATTTT. Its translation is CASSLGLAVITDTQYF.